The rows below give T cell receptor beta chains drawn from one sample of a study of cytomegalovirus exposure and HLA in healthy donors. Measured with immunoSEQ multiplex PCR; TCRdb has only the in-frame clones, and not every one. The profile shows more than 300,000 clones, approximately 90% of them singletons. Source material: PBMCs. The receptor set was obtained from a woman under 30 in good health and CMV-seronegative. The conserved cysteine and the conserved F or W are not part of the CDR3 here. Only part of the rows carry a size: once, few, many, or a class if the clone is expanded.

.	TRBJ2-7	TRBV9	ASSARTGENYEQY
.	TRBJ1-1	TRBV6-5	ASSLLEGVNTEAF
.	TRBJ1-2	TRBV6-1	ASKVGEGYT
few	TRBJ1-2	TRBV6-1	ASSEGQNFYGYT
.	TRBJ2-1	TRBV4-3	ASSQDLRSFYNEQF
few	TRBJ1-5	TRBV19	ASSIGGGHQPQH
.	TRBJ1-5	TRBV6-1	ASRTGINQPQH
.	TRBJ1-4	TRBV5-6	ASSLAGTPNEKLF
once	TRBJ2-1	TRBV5-1	ASSLESGRNEQF
.	TRBJ2-3	TRBV29-1	SVDGLGADTQY
.	TRBJ1-1	TRBV29-1	SPSHTEAF
once	TRBJ2-3	TRBV5-1	ASSRTSGSADTQY
.	TRBJ2-1	TRBV25-1	ASSELAGSSYNEQF
few	TRBJ1-2	TRBV21-1	ASILHPSINYGYT
once	TRBJ2-7	TRBV4-1	ASSPRTSGYEQY
.	TRBJ2-7	TRBV7-2	ASSLSTSGTYEQY
.	TRBJ1-5	TRBV2	ARGGTGSGQPQH
.	TRBJ1-2	TRBV10-3	AISGNRGDGYT
few	TRBJ1-1	TRBV4-3	ASSQETGFEAF
.	TRBJ2-3	TRBV5-1	ASSDGTSGREDQY
.	TRBJ2-5	TRBV7-9	ASSLAGGQETQY
once	TRBJ2-7	TRBV7-2	ASSLVQGPNEQY
.	TRBJ2-7	TRBV4-3	ASSQDWRQTSSYEQY
once	TRBJ2-2	TRBV5-1	ASRGLVGNTGELF
few	TRBJ2-7	TRBV5-4	ASSEGLAAITDEQY
.	TRBJ2-3	TRBV9	ASSAQAGQSTDTQY